The 7 T cell receptor beta chains below all came from one sample that was sequenced in a study of CD8 T cells in ankylosing spondylitis. TCRdb re-analysed the 5' RACE reads in MiXCR, keeping a single row per CDR3 protein. This table holds some 220,000 distinct CDR3 sequences, about 11% found once. The sequenced sample was blood, either unsorted or a sorted T cell fraction (not recorded which). These receptors were collected from a male donor with ankylosing spondylitis or in good health (not recorded which).

This clonotype was counted many times. This chain joins TRBV4-1 and TRBJ2-3, with D hard to call. CDR1 is MGHRA, CDR2 YSYEKL, per germline. The CDR3 has 14 residues. V lost 0 bases and J 4 bases, leaving 8 bases between the germline ends. The CDR3 nucleotides read TGCGCCAGCAGCCAAGAGGGTGGGTCAGATACGCAGTATTTT. It encodes CASSQEGGSDTQYF.

Ten or more counts support this clonotype. The rearrangement links TRBV12-3 or TRBV12-4 to TRBJ2-5, with 10 bases matching TRBD1. The ends lost 4 bases at V and 4 bases at J; junction bases unmatched: 6. This CDR3 region has 15 residues. The DNA of the CDR3 is TGTGCCAGCAGTTCGGGACAGGGGCTAGGAGAGACCCAGTACTTC. This codes for CASSSGQGLGETQYF.

This clonotype was counted many times. V and J are TRBV6-5 and TRBJ1-2; the match to TRBD1 covers 8 bases. The CDR3 totals 17 residues. Germline values: CDR1 MNHEY, CDR2 SVGAGI. After removal of 2 bases from V and 8 bases from J, the junction contained 16 bases not matched to a gene. CDR3 protein: CASSYDSGQGGAGGYTF. CDR3 DNA sequence: TGTGCCAGCAGTTACGATAGCGGACAGGGAGGAGCAGGAGGCTACACCTTC.

This clonotype was seen at least ten times. The chain carries TRBV20-1 and TRBJ2-1, with D perhaps TRBD1 or TRBD2 (5 bases each). Germline V gene sequence: CDR1 DFQATT, CDR2 SNEGSKA (reference sequence). This CDR3 region has 14 residues. Trimming pared 3 bases from V and 5 bases from J, leaving 14 bases between. Written as DNA, the CDR3 is TGCAGTGCTAGGGAGGCGGGCAGGGACAATGAGCAGTTCTTC. Translation gives CSAREAGRDNEQFF.

This clonotype was counted many times. The chain combines TRBV27 with TRBJ2-1; 7 nucleotides agree with TRBD2. This CDR3 is built from 15 residues. V trimming: 2 bases; J trimming: 3 bases; junction bases outside the gene matches: 4. Germline lookup yields CDR1 MNHEY and CDR2 SMNVEV (reference sequence). The DNA for the CDR3 is TGTGCCAGCAGTTTAAGCCTAGCGGTCTACAATGAGCAGTTCTTC. Protein product: CASSLSLAVYNEQFF.

This clonotype was detected ten times or more. The gene calls are TRBV7-6 and TRBJ1-4, with a tentative D call TRBD1 (6 bases). Germline-derived CDR1 and CDR2 are SGHVS and FNYEAQ. V was trimmed by 4 bases and J by 7 bases, leaving 16 bases between them. The CDR3 is 15 amino acids. The chain's CDR3 is CASSWGQVLGEKLFF. The CDR3 nucleotides read TGTGCCAGCAGCTGGGGGCAGGTCCTCGGTGAAAAACTGTTTTTT. The complete variable domain, with remaining parts taken from reference TRBV7-6 and TRBJ1-4, reads GAGVSQSPRYKVTKRGQDVALRCDPISGHVSLYWYRQALGQGPEFLTYFNYEAQQDKSGLPNDRFSAERPEGSISTLTIQRTEQRDSAMYRCASSWGQVLGEKLFFGSGTQLSVL.

This clonotype has more than one count but fewer than ten. This chain connects TRBV4-1 to TRBJ1-4; possible D gene TRBD1, 5 bases. V was pared by 4 bases and J by 4 bases, with 10 bases between. This CDR3 has 14 amino acids. Germline CDR1 reads MGHRA; CDR2 reads YSYEKL. The CDR3 DNA reads TGCGCCAGCAGCCCGAGGGGACTTAATGAAAAACTGTTTTTT. Its protein product is CASSPRGLNEKLFF.